This T cell receptor beta chain was observed in a study of blood T cell repertoires in COVID-19. At the level of the study: The study drew acute and convalescent COVID-19 samples from the United States, Italy and Spain.

Authors' analysis steps: Amplification of reference gene primers provided the estimated nucleated cell counts. The method was immunoSEQ multiplex PCR; TCRdb's version includes in-frame clones alone and lacks a portion of them. That table is the source of V, J and clone size, and D and trimming were worked out from the DNA. The sample has around 250,000 clones; 80% to 90% are singletons. The CDR3 covers 15 residues. The V gene end was trimmed by 5 bases and the J gene end by 6 bases; junction bases not matched to a gene: 6. Germline CDR1 and CDR2: MNHEY and SVGEGT. Exposed study participants had met a COVID-19 case within 2 weeks before entry.

The sample taken for sequencing was PBMCs or T cells enriched from blood (not recorded which). The chain uses TRBV6-2 or TRBV6-3 and TRBJ2-1; 11 nucleotides match TRBD2. The origin of this receptor is a woman between 40 and 55 years old who had been exposed to COVID-19. The CDR3 coding sequence is TGTGCCAGCAGTCCCACTAGCGGGGGCATCAATGAGCAGTTCTTC. The encoded protein is CASSPTSGGINEQFF.